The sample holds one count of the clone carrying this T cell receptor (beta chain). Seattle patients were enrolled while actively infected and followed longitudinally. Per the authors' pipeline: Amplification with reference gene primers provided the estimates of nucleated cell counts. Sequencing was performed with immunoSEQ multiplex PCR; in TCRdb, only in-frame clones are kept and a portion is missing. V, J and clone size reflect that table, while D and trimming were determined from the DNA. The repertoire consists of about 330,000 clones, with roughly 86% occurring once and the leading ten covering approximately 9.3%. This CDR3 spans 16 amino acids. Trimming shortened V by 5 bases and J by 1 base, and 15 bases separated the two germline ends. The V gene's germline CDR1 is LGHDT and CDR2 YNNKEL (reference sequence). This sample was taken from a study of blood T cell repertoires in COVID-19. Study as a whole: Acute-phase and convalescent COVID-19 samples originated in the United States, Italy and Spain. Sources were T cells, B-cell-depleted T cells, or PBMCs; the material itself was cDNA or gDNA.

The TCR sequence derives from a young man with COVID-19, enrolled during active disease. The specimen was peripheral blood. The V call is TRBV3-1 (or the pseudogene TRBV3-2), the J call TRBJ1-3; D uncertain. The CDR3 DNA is TGTGCCAGCAGCTTTCGTCCCCACGGGTCTGGAAACACCATATATTTT. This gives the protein CASSFRPHGSGNTIYF.